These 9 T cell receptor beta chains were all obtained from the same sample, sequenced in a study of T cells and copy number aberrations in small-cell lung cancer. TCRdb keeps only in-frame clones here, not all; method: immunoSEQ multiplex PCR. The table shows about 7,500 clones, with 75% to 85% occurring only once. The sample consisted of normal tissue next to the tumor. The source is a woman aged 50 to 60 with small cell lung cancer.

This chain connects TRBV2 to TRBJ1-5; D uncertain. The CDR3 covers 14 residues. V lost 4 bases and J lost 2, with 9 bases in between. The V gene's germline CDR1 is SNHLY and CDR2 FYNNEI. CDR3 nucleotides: TGTGCCAGCAGTGTGAGGGCCCGCAATCAGCCCCAGCATTTT. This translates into CASSVRARNQPQHF.

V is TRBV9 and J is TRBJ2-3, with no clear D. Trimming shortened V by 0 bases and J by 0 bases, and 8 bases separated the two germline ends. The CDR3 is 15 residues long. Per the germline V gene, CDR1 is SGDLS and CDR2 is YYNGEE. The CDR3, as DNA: TGTGCCAGCAGCGTAGCCCCCGACAGCACAGATACGCAGTATTTT. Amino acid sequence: CASSVAPDSTDTQYF. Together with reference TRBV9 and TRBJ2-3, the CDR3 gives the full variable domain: DSGVTQTPKHLITATGQRVTLRCSPRSGDLSVYWYQQSLDQGLQFLIQYYNGEERAKGNILERFSAQQFPDLHSELNLSSLELGDSALYFCASSVAPDSTDTQYFGPGTRLTVL.

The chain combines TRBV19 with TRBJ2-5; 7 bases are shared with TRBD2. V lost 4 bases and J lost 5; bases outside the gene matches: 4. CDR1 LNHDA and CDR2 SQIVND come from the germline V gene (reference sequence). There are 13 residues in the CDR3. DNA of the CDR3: TGTGCCAGTAGTAGATGGACTAGTGAGACCCAGTACTTC. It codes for CASSRWTSETQYF.

The CDR3 protein is CASSIRQGNSGNTIYF. The DNA for the CDR3 is TGTGCCAGCAGCATTCGACAGGGGAACTCTGGAAACACCATATATTTT. The V gene is TRBV11-2, the J gene TRBJ1-3; 8 bases align to TRBD1. Germline CDR1 and CDR2: SGHAT and FQNNGV. The CDR3 has 16 amino acids. The ends lost 5 bases at V and 0 bases at J; junction bases unmatched: 6.

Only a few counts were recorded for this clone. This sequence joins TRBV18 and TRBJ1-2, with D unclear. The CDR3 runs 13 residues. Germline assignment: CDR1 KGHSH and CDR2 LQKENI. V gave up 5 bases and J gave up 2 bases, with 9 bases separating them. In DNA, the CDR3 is TGTGCCAGCTCAAAGACGCAGAACTATGGCTACACCTTC. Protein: CASSKTQNYGYTF.

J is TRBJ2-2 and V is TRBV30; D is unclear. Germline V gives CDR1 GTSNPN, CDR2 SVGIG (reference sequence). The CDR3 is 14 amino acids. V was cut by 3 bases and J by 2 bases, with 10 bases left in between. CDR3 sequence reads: CAWSAISNTGELFF. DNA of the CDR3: TGTGCCTGGAGCGCGATATCTAACACCGGGGAGCTGTTTTTT.

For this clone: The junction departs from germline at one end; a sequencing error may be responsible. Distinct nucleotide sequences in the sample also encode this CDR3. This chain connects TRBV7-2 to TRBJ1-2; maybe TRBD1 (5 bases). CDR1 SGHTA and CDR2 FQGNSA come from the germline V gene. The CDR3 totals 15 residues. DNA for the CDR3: TGTGCCAGCAGCCTCCCCGGAGGGGTGAACTATGGCTACACTTTC. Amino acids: CASSLPGGVNYGYTF.

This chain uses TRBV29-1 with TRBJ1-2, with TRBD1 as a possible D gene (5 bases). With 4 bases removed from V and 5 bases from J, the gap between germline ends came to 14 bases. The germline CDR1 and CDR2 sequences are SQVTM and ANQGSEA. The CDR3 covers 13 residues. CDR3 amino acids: CSVVGGIGYGYTF. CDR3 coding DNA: TGCAGCGTTGTTGGGGGAATCGGGTATGGCTACACCTTC.

The DNA for the CDR3 is TGTGCTAGTGCCCTCCCGGGGGATCAGCCCCAGCATTTT. This sequence encodes CASALPGDQPQHF. This chain joins TRBV12-5 and TRBJ1-5; tentative D call: TRBD1 (5 bases). Deletions cut 7 bases from V and 5 bases from J, with 12 bases between. The CDR3 is 13 amino acids. The V gene's germline CDR1 is LGHNT and CDR2 FRNRAP. Looking up the rest from reference TRBV12-5 and TRBJ1-5 gives the full variable domain: DARVTQTPRHKVTEMGQEVTMRCQPILGHNTVFWYRQTMMQGLELLAYFRNRAPLDDSGMPKDRFSAEMPDATLATLKIQPSEPRDSAVYFCASALPGDQPQHFGDGTRLSIL.